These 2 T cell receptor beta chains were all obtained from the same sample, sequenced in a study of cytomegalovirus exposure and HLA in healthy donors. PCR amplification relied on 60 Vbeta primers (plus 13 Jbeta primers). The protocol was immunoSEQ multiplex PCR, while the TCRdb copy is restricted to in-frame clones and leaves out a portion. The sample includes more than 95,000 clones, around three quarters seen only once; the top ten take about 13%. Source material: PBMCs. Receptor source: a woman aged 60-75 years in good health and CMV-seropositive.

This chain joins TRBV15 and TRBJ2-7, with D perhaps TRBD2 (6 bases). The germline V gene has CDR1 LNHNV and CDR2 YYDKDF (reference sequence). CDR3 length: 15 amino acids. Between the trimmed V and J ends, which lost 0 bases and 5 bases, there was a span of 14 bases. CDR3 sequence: CATSREASVADEQYF. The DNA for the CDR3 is TGTGCCACCAGCAGAGAGGCTAGCGTGGCGGACGAGCAGTACTTC.

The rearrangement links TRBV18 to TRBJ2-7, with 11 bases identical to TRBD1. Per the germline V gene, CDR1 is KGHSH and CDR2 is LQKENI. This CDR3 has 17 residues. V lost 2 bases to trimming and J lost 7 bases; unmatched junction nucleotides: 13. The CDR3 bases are TGTGCCAGCTCACCAACTAGTTCAGGACAGGGGGCGAGTGAGCAGTACTTC. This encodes CASSPTSSGQGASEQYF.